One and the same sample provided the 21 T cell receptor beta chains below, sequenced in a study of identical twins. A single record per CDR3 protein comes from TCRdb applying MiXCR to the 5' RACE reads. The sample shows 450,000 to 650,000 distinct CDR3 sequences, approximately 10% of them seen only once. The data were also submitted as part of a second study, on yellow fever vaccine responses in identical twins.

Sequenced sample: PBMCs. The receptor source for this set is a woman younger than 30 in good health.

The rearrangement uses TRBV29-1 and TRBJ2-7; 10 nucleotides match TRBD1. Germline V gene data show CDR1 as SQVTM and CDR2 as ANQGSEA. J was trimmed by 3 bases and V by 6 bases; bases with no gene match: 8. The CDR3 has 14 amino acids. The CDR3 sequence: CSVNRDRGDYEQYF. The CDR3 nucleotides read TGCAGCGTAAACCGGGACAGGGGTGACTACGAGCAGTACTTC.

This clonotype came up a few times. The chain carries TRBV29-1 and TRBJ2-3, with D perhaps TRBD2 (6 bases). The CDR3 length is 14 residues. Germline V CDR1 and CDR2: SQVTM, ANQGSEA. V was clipped by 2 bases and J by 2 bases, with 11 bases between them. CDR3 DNA: TGCAGCGTTGAACTTGCGGGGACCACAGATACGCAGTATTTT. This codes for CSVELAGTTDTQYF.

This clonotype was counted only a few times. This rearrangement joins TRBV27 to TRBJ1-2, with a possible D match to TRBD1 (5 bases). CDR3 length: 15 residues. V lost 6 bases to trimming and J lost 4 bases, with 18 bases between them. Germline CDR1 reads MNHEY; CDR2 reads SMNVEV (reference sequence). Here the CDR3 DNA reads TGTGCCAGCAGGGGGGGGGTCACAGGCCTCTATGGCTACACCTTC. Its protein is CASRGGVTGLYGYTF.

The genes are TRBV15 and TRBJ2-1; 14 bases are a match to TRBD2. Germline V gives CDR1 LNHNV, CDR2 YYDKDF (reference sequence). This CDR3 is 16 amino acids long. The J segment lost 9 bases and the V segment lost 1 base, leaving 5 bases of the junction unmatched. The CDR3 DNA reads TGTGCCACCAGCAGAGGACTAGCGGGAGGGATTGGTGAGCAGTTCTTC. It specifies CATSRGLAGGIGEQFF.

The genes are TRBV5-1 and TRBJ2-7; 7 bases line up with TRBD1. The CDR3 sequence is 15 residues long. The trim removed 4 bases at V and 0 bases at J, leaving 7 bases unmatched. Looked up from germline, CDR1 is SGHRS and CDR2 is YFSETQ. Here the CDR3 reads CASSPRTGVSYEQYF. DNA for the CDR3: TGCGCCAGCAGCCCCAGGACAGGAGTCTCCTACGAGCAGTACTTC.

This clonotype was recorded at least ten times. The chain recombines TRBV5-1 with TRBJ2-2; D is possibly TRBD1 (6 bases). CDR1 and CDR2 (germline): SGHRS, YFSETQ. The CDR3 length is 15 residues. Trimming pared 0 bases from V and 6 bases from J, leaving 12 bases between. CDR3 region: CASSLDRAGAGELFF. The DNA of the CDR3 is TGCGCCAGCAGCTTGGACAGGGCCGGGGCCGGGGAGCTGTTTTTT.

The V call is TRBV29-1, the J call TRBJ2-1, with TRBD2 matching over 10 bases. This CDR3 region has 13 residues. V lost 6 bases and J lost 2; bases outside the gene matches: 1. Germline lookup yields CDR1 SQVTM and CDR2 ANQGSEA. CDR3 coding DNA: TGCAGCGTCAGCGGGAGGGCCTACAATGAGCAGTTCTTC. This translates into CSVSGRAYNEQFF.

This clonotype occurred a few times. The rearrangement links TRBV5-1 to TRBJ2-1; tentatively, D is TRBD1 (5 bases). Germline CDR1 and CDR2: SGHRS and YFSETQ. The V end lost 0 bases, the J end lost 4 bases, and 11 bases lay between the germline ends. CDR3 length: 15 residues. The CDR3 nucleotides read TGCGCCAGCAGCTTGGCCTCACAGGCATACAATGAGCAGTTCTTC. Translated, it gives CASSLASQAYNEQFF. Supplemented by reference TRBV5-1 and TRBJ2-1, the full variable domain reads KAGVTQTPRYLIKTRGQQVTLSCSPISGHRSVSWYQQTPGQGLQFLFEYFSETQRNKGNFPGRFSGRQFSNSRSEMNVSTLELGDSALYLCASSLASQAYNEQFFGPGTRLTVL.

Ten or more counts support this clonotype. The chain couples TRBV11-2 to TRBJ2-1; 7 positions match TRBD1. The V gene's germline CDR1 is SGHAT and CDR2 FQNNGV. J lost 2 bases, V lost 1 base, and 2 bases had no gene match. The CDR3 consists of 15 residues. DNA for the CDR3: TGTGCCAGCAGCTTAGGACAGGGCACCTACAATGAGCAGTTCTTC. Amino acids: CASSLGQGTYNEQFF.

This clonotype was counted at least ten times. The chain links TRBV11-1 to TRBJ2-3; tentative D call: TRBD1 (6 bases). The CDR3 has 15 amino acids. Between the trimmed V and J ends, which lost 1 base and 3 bases, there was a span of 11 bases. Germline lookup yields CDR1 SGHAT and CDR2 FQDESV (reference sequence). The CDR3 region is CASSLGGRGTDTQYF. The CDR3 coding sequence is TGTGCCAGCAGCTTAGGAGGCAGGGGAACAGATACGCAGTATTTT.

V usage is TRBV11-2 and J usage is TRBJ2-1; 8 bases align to TRBD2. The CDR3 consists of 15 residues. In germline, CDR1 is SGHAT, CDR2 FQNNGV. The V segment lost 6 bases and the J segment 0 bases; nucleotides outside the gene matches: 4. The CDR3 coding sequence is TGTGCCAGCAGACCCGGGACTAGCTCCTACAATGAGCAGTTCTTC. Residues: CASRPGTSSYNEQFF. Full variable domain (missing parts from reference TRBV11-2 and TRBJ2-1): EAGVAQSPRYKIIEKRQSVAFWCNPISGHATLYWYQQILGQGPKLLIQFQNNGVVDDSQLPKDRFSAERLKGVDSTLKIQPAKLEDSAVYLCASRPGTSSYNEQFFGPGTRLTVL.

The gene calls are TRBV3-1 and TRBJ1-2, with D perhaps matching TRBD1 (6 bases). V was clipped by 4 bases and J by 5 bases, with 14 bases between them. The CDR3 sequence is 14 residues long. CDR1 LGHDT and CDR2 YNNKEL come from the germline V gene (reference sequence). CDR3 in DNA: TGTGCCAGCAGCCCCATGGGGGGGGCTTATGGCTACACCTTC. Translating gives CASSPMGGAYGYTF.

This clonotype has just a few counts. V gene TRBV4-1 combines with J gene TRBJ2-7, with unresolved D. Germline assignment: CDR1 MGHRA and CDR2 YSYEKL. With 2 bases removed from V and 0 bases from J, the gap between germline ends came to 20 bases. The CDR3 spans 18 residues. DNA of the CDR3: TGCGCCAGCAGCCAAAATACCTTTAATTGGGCGGACTCCTACGAGCAGTACTTC. Protein product: CASSQNTFNWADSYEQYF.

This clonotype was observed a few times. The DNA of the CDR3 is TGTGCCAGCAGCTTAGGTTTAACCGGCCTTACCGAGCAGTACTTC. This gives the protein CASSLGLTGLTEQYF. This rearrangement joins TRBV7-9 to TRBJ2-7, with D unresolved. Germline V gene data show CDR1 as SEHNR and CDR2 as FQNEAQ (reference sequence). Trimming removed 1 base from V and 6 bases from J, with 16 bases in between. This CDR3 is 15 amino acids long. Supplemented by reference TRBV7-9 and TRBJ2-7, the full variable domain reads DTGVSQNPRHKITKRGQNVTFRCDPISEHNRLYWYRQTLGQGPEFLTYFQNEAQLEKSRLLSDRFSAERPKGSFSTLEIQRTEQGDSAMYLCASSLGLTGLTEQYFGPGTRLTVT.

Only a few counts were recorded for this clonotype. The gene calls are TRBV5-1 and TRBJ1-1; possibly TRBD1 for D (5 bases). Trimming pared 4 bases from V and 6 bases from J, leaving 19 bases between. The CDR3 covers 15 residues. CDR1 is SGHRS, CDR2 YFSETQ, per germline. The CDR3 loop reads CASSQQDHEWAEAFF. The DNA for the CDR3 is TGCGCCAGCAGCCAACAGGATCACGAGTGGGCTGAAGCTTTCTTT. Together with reference TRBV5-1 and TRBJ1-1, the CDR3 gives the full variable domain: KAGVTQTPRYLIKTRGQQVTLSCSPISGHRSVSWYQQTPGQGLQFLFEYFSETQRNKGNFPGRFSGRQFSNSRSEMNVSTLELGDSALYLCASSQQDHEWAEAFFGQGTRLTVV.

This clonotype was seen repeatedly, ten times or more. The V gene is TRBV11-3, the J gene TRBJ1-6, with 9 bases lining up with TRBD1. V shed 4 bases and J 4 bases; nucleotides not matched to a gene: 11. Germline V gene data show CDR1 as SGHNT and CDR2 as YENEEA. CDR3 length: 18 residues. The CDR3 coding sequence is TGTGCCAGCAGCTCCCCCGCAGGACAGGGGTTTTATAATTCACCCCTCCACTTT. This sequence encodes CASSSPAGQGFYNSPLHF.

This clonotype was counted ten times or more. The genes are TRBV5-1 and TRBJ2-7; either TRBD1 or TRBD2 may supply D (5 bases each). The CDR3 spans 13 residues. With 0 bases removed from V and 10 bases from J, the gap between germline ends came to 14 bases. Germline CDR1 and CDR2: SGHRS and YFSETQ. In nucleotides, the CDR3 is TGCGCCAGCAGCTTGGCCGGGGCCGTATCCCAGTACTTC. Translating it yields CASSLAGAVSQYF.

This clonotype was counted at least ten times. The chain couples TRBV6-2 or TRBV6-3 to TRBJ1-1, with D possibly being TRBD1 (5 bases). CDR1 is MNHEY, CDR2 SVGEGT, per germline. V lost 4 bases, J lost 2 bases, and 11 bases lay in between. This CDR3 is built from 14 residues. The CDR3 reads CASSFLGPNTEAFF. The CDR3 region has the DNA TGTGCCAGCAGTTTCTTGGGGCCAAACACTGAAGCTTTCTTT.

This clonotype was detected a few times. V gene TRBV27 combines with J gene TRBJ1-5, with D possibly TRBD1 on 5 matching bases. Per the germline V gene, CDR1 is MNHEY and CDR2 is SMNVEV (reference sequence). The ends were cut back, 4 bases at V and 9 bases at J, with 22 bases in the middle. The CDR3 spans 16 residues. CDR3 sequence (DNA): TGTGCCAGCAGTTATAAGTCCGGGACGGCAGGATGGCCCCAGCATTTT. Its protein is CASSYKSGTAGWPQHF.

This chain connects TRBV6-2 or TRBV6-3 to TRBJ2-5, with 12 bases lining up with TRBD2. The length of the CDR3 is 17 residues. The germline V gene has CDR1 MNHEY and CDR2 SVGEGT. J gave up 2 bases and V 6 bases, and 10 bases lay outside the gene matches. The CDR3 loop is CASRRLAGDGRQETQYF. In nucleotides, the CDR3 is TGTGCCAGCAGAAGACTAGCGGGAGATGGAAGGCAAGAGACCCAGTACTTC.

This clonotype was counted only a few times. The rearrangement joins TRBV12-5 to TRBJ2-1; D unresolved. Between the trimmed V and J ends, which lost 1 base and 6 bases, there was a span of 4 bases. The CDR3 extends over 12 amino acids. Germline CDR1 LGHNT, CDR2 FRNRAP. The CDR3 nucleotides read TGTGCTAGTGGTTTGGATCTCAATGAGCAGTTCTTC. It is translated as CASGLDLNEQFF.